A single sample gave rise to the 21 T cell receptor beta chains below, sequenced in a study of blood T cell repertoires in COVID-19 (dated by TCRdb to 2020 to 2022). Library generation was performed with the immunoSEQ multiplex PCR assay. The table was pulled from immuneACCESS by TCRdb, which kept in-frame rearrangements only. Such tables lose some clones; where checked, under half of the loss comes from unresolved V genes, and the rest has no known cause. Counted in this sample were approximately 230,000 clones; 65% to 85% of them appeared once. The ten most abundant clones make up 5.7% of the sample. Sequenced sample: peripheral blood. The receptor set was obtained from a man older than 75 with acute or convalescent COVID-19.

The CDR3 DNA follows: TGTGCCAGCAGCCATGCTGGACTAGCGGGATACGAGCAGTACTTC. Translation: CASSHAGLAGYEQYF. The gene calls are TRBV14 and TRBJ2-7, with 12 bases identical to TRBD2. The germline V gene encodes CDR1 SGHDN and CDR2 FVKESK. The CDR3 totals 15 residues. J lost 4 bases, V lost 3 bases, and 4 bases had no gene match.

The gene calls are TRBV5-1 and TRBJ1-1; D ambiguous. Looked up from germline, CDR1 is SGHRS and CDR2 is YFSETQ. Trimming removed 1 base from V and 10 bases from J, with 11 bases in between. There are 12 residues in the CDR3. The CDR3 nucleotides read TGCGCCAGCAGCTTGTTAGGTGAGGGAGCTTTCTTT. Its protein product is CASSLLGEGAFF.

The rearrangement joins TRBV6-1 to TRBJ1-5; TRBD1 matches 7 bases. After removal of 2 bases from V and 4 bases from J, the junction contained 11 bases not matched to a gene. In germline, CDR1 is MNHNS, CDR2 SASEGT. The CDR3 has 17 amino acids. CDR3 nucleotides: TGTGCCAGCAGTGAAAGGAGACAGGGTTGGTGGAATCAGCCCCAGCATTTT. Encoded protein: CASSERRQGWWNQPQHF.

This chain links TRBV24-1 with TRBJ2-2; D is undetermined. Between the trimmed V and J ends, which lost 2 bases and 4 bases, there was a span of 10 bases. This CDR3 contains 15 residues. Germline V gene data show CDR1 as KGHDR and CDR2 as SFDVKD. The CDR3 sequence is CATSDYYTGTGELFF. The CDR3 DNA reads TGTGCCACCAGTGATTATTATACGGGCACCGGGGAGCTGTTTTTT.

This rearrangement joins TRBV5-4 to TRBJ2-3; maybe TRBD2 (5 bases). In germline, CDR1 is SGHNT, CDR2 YYREEE (reference sequence). V dropped 4 bases and J dropped 4 bases, with 13 bases sitting between them. This CDR3 is 14 amino acids long. CDR3 sequence (DNA): TGTGCCAGCAGCGCGGGCCAGAGGCCAGATACGCAGTATTTT. It translates to CASSAGQRPDTQYF.

The chain has TRBV19 and TRBJ1-3; D remains ambiguous. This CDR3 has 11 amino acids. Germline-derived CDR1 and CDR2 are LNHDA and SQIVND (reference sequence). The V end lost 8 bases, the J end lost 4 bases, and 6 bases lay between the germline ends. CDR3 residues: CASLQGNTIYF. CDR3 DNA: TGTGCCAGTTTACAGGGAAACACCATATATTTT.

Only one count was recorded for this clone. CDR3 protein: CASTRAIQETQYF. The CDR3 DNA sequence: TGCGCCAGCACCAGGGCCATCCAAGAGACCCAGTACTTC. This rearrangement joins TRBV5-1 to TRBJ2-5, with D possibly matching TRBD1 (5 bases). This CDR3 has 13 residues. CDR1 SGHRS and CDR2 YFSETQ come from the germline V gene. The V end lost 6 bases, the J end lost 1 base, and 10 bases lay between the germline ends.

This chain joins TRBV30 and TRBJ2-7, with 9 bases fitting TRBD1. Germline loops: CDR1 GTSNPN, CDR2 SVGIG (reference sequence). The trim removed 4 bases at V and 3 bases at J, leaving 10 bases unmatched. This CDR3 comprises 15 residues. The CDR3: CAWNSGTGKFYEQYF. DNA of the CDR3: TGTGCCTGGAACTCCGGGACAGGGAAATTCTACGAGCAGTACTTC.

The chain uses TRBV5-5 and TRBJ2-2, with D possibly TRBD1 on 6 matching bases. The CDR3 is 16 amino acids. Looked up from germline, CDR1 is SGHKS and CDR2 is YYEKEE (reference sequence). Trimming pared 2 bases from V and 2 bases from J, leaving 13 bases between. The CDR3 is CASSLLGTRNTGELFF. CDR3 DNA: TGTGCCAGCAGCTTACTAGGGACAAGAAACACCGGGGAGCTGTTTTTT.

This clone was picked up one time. The chain carries TRBV5-1 and TRBJ1-5, with a tentative D call TRBD1 (6 bases). Germline-derived CDR1 and CDR2 are SGHRS and YFSETQ. The CDR3 sequence is 14 residues long. Deletions cut 0 bases from V and 6 bases from J, with 10 bases between. CDR3 sequence reads: CASSLEGDGQPQHF. CDR3 coding DNA: TGCGCCAGCAGCTTGGAGGGGGACGGTCAGCCCCAGCATTTT.

The chain combines TRBV19 with TRBJ2-3; D call uncertain. The CDR3 totals 13 residues. CDR1 and CDR2 from the germline V gene are LNHDA and SQIVND (reference sequence). Deletions cut 6 bases from V and 2 bases from J, with 9 bases between. Here the CDR3 DNA reads TGTGCCAGTAGCGGTAAAGCCACAGATACGCAGTATTTT. This translates into CASSGKATDTQYF.

This clone has more than one count but fewer than ten. The chain has TRBV2 and TRBJ2-1; D remains ambiguous. The CDR3 spans 14 residues. CDR1 SNHLY and CDR2 FYNNEI come from the germline V gene. V was shortened by 8 bases and J by 0 bases, with 11 bases between the two germline ends. CDR3 coding DNA: TGTGCCAGCCTCCTAATAAGCTCCTACAATGAGCAGTTCTTC. Its translation: CASLLISSYNEQFF. The full variable domain, completed using reference TRBV2 and TRBJ2-1, is EPEVTQTPSHQVTQMGQEVILRCVPISNHLYFYWYRQILGQKVEFLVSFYNNEISEKSEIFDDQFSVERPDGSNFTLKIRSTKLEDSAMYFCASLLISSYNEQFFGPGTRLTVL.

The chain uses TRBV24-1 and TRBJ2-3; D may be TRBD1 (5 bases). Germline V CDR1 and CDR2: KGHDR, SFDVKD. The CDR3 spans 17 residues. V lost 5 bases, J lost 0 bases, and 17 bases lay in between. The CDR3 DNA reads TGTGCCACCAGTGGTGGGGCAGAGCCATCTAGCACAGATACGCAGTATTTT. Translation: CATSGGAEPSSTDTQYF.

This rearrangement joins TRBV2 to TRBJ2-3; a possible D gene is TRBD1 (6 bases). The CDR3 is 16 residues long. The germline CDR1 and CDR2 sequences are SNHLY and FYNNEI. V lost 5 bases, J lost 3 bases, and 18 bases lay in between. The DNA of the CDR3 is TGTGCCAGCAGTTCGCAGGGGACGATATTAACAGATACGCAGTATTTT. Translating gives CASSSQGTILTDTQYF.

The V call is TRBV24-1, the J call TRBJ2-4; TRBD1 agrees at 7 bases. This CDR3 contains 18 residues. J lost 3 bases, V lost 3 bases, and 13 bases had no gene match. Germline CDR1 KGHDR, CDR2 SFDVKD. CDR3 in DNA: TGTGCCACCAGTGATCAATCAGACAGGGCGGTAGACAAAAACATTCAGTACTTC. Amino acids: CATSDQSDRAVDKNIQYF.

The genes are TRBV7-8 and TRBJ1-1; TRBD1 might be the D (5 bases). The CDR3 runs to 15 residues. Trimming stripped 0 bases from V and 5 bases from J, with 13 bases between. Germline values: CDR1 SGHVS, CDR2 FQNEAQ. As DNA, the CDR3 is TGTGCCAGCAGCTTAGCGGGGCCAGTCGGGACTGAAGCTTTCTTT. Translating gives CASSLAGPVGTEAFF.

This clone came up a few times. J is TRBJ2-7 and V is TRBV19, with D possibly TRBD1 on 6 matching bases. The CDR3 is 12 amino acids. Deletions cut 5 bases from V and 5 bases from J, with 10 bases between. Germline V gives CDR1 LNHDA, CDR2 SQIVND (reference sequence). The CDR3 region is CASSLRGNEQYF. CDR3 in DNA: TGTGCCAGTAGTTTGAGGGGGAACGAGCAGTACTTC. The full variable domain, in which reference TRBV19 and TRBJ2-7 provide the parts outside the CDR3, is DGGITQSPKYLFRKEGQNVTLSCEQNLNHDAMYWYRQDPGQGLRLIYYSQIVNDFQKGDIAEGYSVSREKKESFPLTVTSAQKNPTAFYLCASSLRGNEQYFGPGTRLTVT.

The chain joins TRBV10-3 to TRBJ2-7; 9 bases are shared with TRBD1. CDR3 length: 14 residues. The V segment lost 10 bases and the J segment 6 bases; nucleotides outside the gene matches: 13. CDR1 and CDR2 from the germline V gene are ENHRY and SYGVKD. CDR3 sequence reads: CATQGGQGTPEQYF. The CDR3 region has the DNA TGTGCCACCCAAGGGGGACAGGGAACCCCCGAGCAGTACTTC.

The V and J genes are TRBV7-9 and TRBJ2-1; D possibly corresponds to TRBD1 (5 bases). The CDR3 sequence is 15 residues long. Trimming took off 5 bases at V and 0 bases at J, with 11 bases between the two ends. The germline gives CDR1 SEHNR, CDR2 FQNEAQ (reference sequence). This CDR3 reads CASSPRQSSYNEQFF. The CDR3 DNA follows: TGTGCCAGCAGCCCTCGACAGAGCTCCTACAATGAGCAGTTCTTC.

The chain joins TRBV10-3 to TRBJ2-3; 15 bases line up with TRBD2. The CDR3 extends over 15 amino acids. CDR1 and CDR2 (germline): ENHRY, SYGVKD. With 7 bases clipped from V and 4 bases from J, the junction kept 3 bases outside the gene matches. CDR3 nucleotides: TGTGCCATCACCAGGACTAGCGGGGGGGCAGATACGCAGTATTTT. Residues: CAITRTSGGADTQYF.

This chain connects TRBV7-8 to TRBJ2-1, with 7 bases matching TRBD2. The CDR3 extends over 15 amino acids. Unmatched junction bases numbered 6, after V lost 3 bases and J lost 4 bases. CDR1 is SGHVS and CDR2 is FQNEAQ in the germline V gene. The CDR3 loop is CASSFQGLPYNEQFF. Written as DNA, the CDR3 is TGTGCCAGCAGCTTTCAGGGACTACCATACAATGAGCAGTTCTTC.